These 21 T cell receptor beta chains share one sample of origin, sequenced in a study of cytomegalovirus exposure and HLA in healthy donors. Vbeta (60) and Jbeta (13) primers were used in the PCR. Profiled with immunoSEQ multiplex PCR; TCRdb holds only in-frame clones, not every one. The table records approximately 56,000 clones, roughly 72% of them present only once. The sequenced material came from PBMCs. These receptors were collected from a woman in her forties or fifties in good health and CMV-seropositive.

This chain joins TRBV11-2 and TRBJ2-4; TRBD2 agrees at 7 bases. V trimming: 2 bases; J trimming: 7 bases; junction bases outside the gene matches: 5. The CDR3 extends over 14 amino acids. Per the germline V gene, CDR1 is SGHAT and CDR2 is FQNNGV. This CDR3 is CASSLWEGGNIQYF. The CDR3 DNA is TGTGCCAGCAGCTTATGGGAGGGCGGCAACATTCAGTACTTC.

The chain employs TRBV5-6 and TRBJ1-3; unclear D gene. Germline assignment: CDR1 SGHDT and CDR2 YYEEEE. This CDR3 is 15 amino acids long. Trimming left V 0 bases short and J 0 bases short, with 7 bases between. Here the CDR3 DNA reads TGTGCCAGCAGCTTGGGGCTCCTCTCTGGAAACACCATATATTTT. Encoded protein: CASSLGLLSGNTIYF.

The DNA for the CDR3 is TGTGCCAGCAGTTTATCAGGCGGGGGGCTTCAAGGATGGCATACGCAGTATTTT. Translating gives CASSLSGGGLQGWHTQYF. J is TRBJ2-3 and V is TRBV27, with TRBD2 identical over 8 bases. CDR1 and CDR2 (germline): MNHEY, SMNVEV (reference sequence). The CDR3 loop spans 18 amino acids. J was trimmed by 7 bases and V by 0 bases; bases with no gene match: 15.

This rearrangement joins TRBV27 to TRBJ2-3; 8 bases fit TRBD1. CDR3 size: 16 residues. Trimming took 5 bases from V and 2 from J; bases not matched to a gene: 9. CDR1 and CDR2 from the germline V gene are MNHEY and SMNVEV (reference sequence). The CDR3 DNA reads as TGTGCCAGCAGTGGGTCGACAGGGGTAGCCACAGATACGCAGTATTTT. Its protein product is CASSGSTGVATDTQYF.

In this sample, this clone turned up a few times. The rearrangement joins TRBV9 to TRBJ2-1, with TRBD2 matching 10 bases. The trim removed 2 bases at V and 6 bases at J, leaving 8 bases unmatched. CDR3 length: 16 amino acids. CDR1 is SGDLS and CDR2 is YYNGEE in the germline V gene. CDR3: CASSVTPGLASNEQFF. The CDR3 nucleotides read TGTGCCAGCAGCGTGACCCCGGGACTAGCGAGCAATGAGCAGTTCTTC. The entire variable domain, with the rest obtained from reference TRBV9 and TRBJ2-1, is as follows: DSGVTQTPKHLITATGQRVTLRCSPRSGDLSVYWYQQSLDQGLQFLIQYYNGEERAKGNILERFSAQQFPDLHSELNLSSLELGDSALYFCASSVTPGLASNEQFFGPGTRLTVL.

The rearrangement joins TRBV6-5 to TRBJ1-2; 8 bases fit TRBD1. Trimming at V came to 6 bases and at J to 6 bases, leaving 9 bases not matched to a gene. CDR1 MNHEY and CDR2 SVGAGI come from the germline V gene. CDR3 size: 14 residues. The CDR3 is CASRPPTGVNGYTF. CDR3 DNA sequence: TGTGCCAGCAGGCCGCCGACAGGGGTGAATGGCTACACCTTC.

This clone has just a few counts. The CDR3, as DNA: TGTGCCAGCAGCGTAGCCCCGGGAGTGTCCAAAAACATTCAGTACTTC. It encodes CASSVAPGVSKNIQYF. This chain connects TRBV9 to TRBJ2-4; D is possibly TRBD2 (6 bases). Trimming removed 0 bases from V and 2 bases from J, with 12 bases in between. CDR3 length: 16 amino acids. Per germline, CDR1 SGDLS and CDR2 YYNGEE.

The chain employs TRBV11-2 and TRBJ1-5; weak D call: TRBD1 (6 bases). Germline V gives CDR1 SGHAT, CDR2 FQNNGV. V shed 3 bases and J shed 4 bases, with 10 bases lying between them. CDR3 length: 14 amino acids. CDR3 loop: CASSFQGPNQPQHF. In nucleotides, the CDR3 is TGTGCCAGCAGCTTCCAGGGGCCGAATCAGCCCCAGCATTTT.

For the CDR3, the DNA is TGTGCCAGCAGCCTCGGACAGGGGAAATCGTTTGGGGCCAACGTCCTGACTTTC. This translates into CASSLGQGKSFGANVLTF. This chain joins TRBV5-4 and TRBJ2-6; 9 nucleotides match TRBD1. The CDR3 runs 18 residues. V lost 4 bases, J lost 3 bases, and 11 bases stayed unmatched. In germline, CDR1 is SGHNT, CDR2 YYREEE (reference sequence).

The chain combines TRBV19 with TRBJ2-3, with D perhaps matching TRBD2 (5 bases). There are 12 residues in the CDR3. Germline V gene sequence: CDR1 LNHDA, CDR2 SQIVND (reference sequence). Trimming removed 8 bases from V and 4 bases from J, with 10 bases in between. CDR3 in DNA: TGTGCCAGTCTGGGGAGAGCAGATACGCAGTATTTT. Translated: CASLGRADTQYF.

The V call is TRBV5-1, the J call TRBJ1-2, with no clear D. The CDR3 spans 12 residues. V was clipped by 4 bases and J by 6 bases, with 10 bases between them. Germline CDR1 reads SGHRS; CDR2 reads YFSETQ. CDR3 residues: CASSEGNHGYTF. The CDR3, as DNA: TGCGCCAGCAGCGAGGGAAATCATGGCTACACCTTC.

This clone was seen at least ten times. DNA for the CDR3: TGCGCCAGCAGCCAGACAGGGATGAACACTGAAGCTTTCTTT. This gives the protein CASSQTGMNTEAFF. The V gene is TRBV4-3, the J gene TRBJ1-1, with TRBD1 identical over 7 bases. The J segment lost 0 bases and the V segment lost 3 bases, leaving 1 base of the junction unmatched. There are 14 residues in the CDR3. Per the germline V gene, CDR1 is LGHNA and CDR2 is YSLEER.

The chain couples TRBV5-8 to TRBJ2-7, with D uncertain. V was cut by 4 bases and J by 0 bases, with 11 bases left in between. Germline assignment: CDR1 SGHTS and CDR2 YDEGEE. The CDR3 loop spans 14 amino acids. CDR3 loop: CASSTFHSSYEQYF. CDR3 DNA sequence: TGTGCCAGCAGCACCTTTCATAGCTCCTACGAGCAGTACTTC.

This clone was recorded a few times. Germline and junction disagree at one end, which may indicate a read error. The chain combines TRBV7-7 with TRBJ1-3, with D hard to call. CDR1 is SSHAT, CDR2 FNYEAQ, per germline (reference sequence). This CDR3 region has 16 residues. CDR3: CASSRGQRGSGNTIYF. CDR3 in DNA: TGTGCTAGCAGCCGGGGTCAGCGCGGCTCTGGAAACACCATATATTTT.

The CDR3 sequence: CASSAERLAGGGTDTQYF. CDR3 nucleotide sequence: TGTGCCAGCAGCGCGGAGAGACTAGCGGGGGGTGGCACAGATACGCAGTATTTT. V usage is TRBV5-8 and J usage is TRBJ2-3, with TRBD2 identical over 13 bases. Germline CDR1 SGHTS, CDR2 YDEGEE. The V segment lost 4 bases and the J segment 1 base; nucleotides outside the gene matches: 9. CDR3 length: 18 residues.

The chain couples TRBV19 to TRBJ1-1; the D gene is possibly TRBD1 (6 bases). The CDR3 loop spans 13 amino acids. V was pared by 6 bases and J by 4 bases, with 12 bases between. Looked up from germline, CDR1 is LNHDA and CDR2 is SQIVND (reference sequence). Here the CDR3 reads CASRETGGTEAFF. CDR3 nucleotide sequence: TGTGCCAGTAGGGAGACAGGTGGCACTGAAGCTTTCTTT.

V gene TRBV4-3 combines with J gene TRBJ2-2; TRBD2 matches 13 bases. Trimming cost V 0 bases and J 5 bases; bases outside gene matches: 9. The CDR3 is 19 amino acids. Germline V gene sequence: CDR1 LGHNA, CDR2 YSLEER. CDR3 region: CASSQEVRTSGGGTGELFF. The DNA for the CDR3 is TGCGCCAGCAGCCAAGAAGTCAGGACTAGCGGGGGCGGGACCGGGGAGCTGTTTTTT.

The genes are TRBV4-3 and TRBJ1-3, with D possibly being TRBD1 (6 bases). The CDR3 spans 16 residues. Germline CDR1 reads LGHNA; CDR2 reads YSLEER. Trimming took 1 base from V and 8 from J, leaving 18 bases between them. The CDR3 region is CASSQGGKGVGDTIYF. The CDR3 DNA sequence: TGCGCCAGCAGCCAAGGGGGAAAGGGGGTCGGGGACACCATATATTTT.

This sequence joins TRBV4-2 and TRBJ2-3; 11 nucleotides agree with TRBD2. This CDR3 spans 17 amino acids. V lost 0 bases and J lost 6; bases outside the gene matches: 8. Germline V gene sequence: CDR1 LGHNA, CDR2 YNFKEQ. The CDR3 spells CASSQEGSGGVMDTQYF. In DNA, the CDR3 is TGTGCCAGCAGCCAAGAGGGTAGCGGGGGGGTGATGGATACGCAGTATTTT.

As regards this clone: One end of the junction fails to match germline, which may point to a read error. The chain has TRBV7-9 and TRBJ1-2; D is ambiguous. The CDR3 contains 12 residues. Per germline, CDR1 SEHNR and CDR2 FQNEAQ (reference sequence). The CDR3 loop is CSSSLNAGLYTF. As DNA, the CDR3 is TGTTCCAGCAGCTTAAATGCGGGATTGTACACCTTC.

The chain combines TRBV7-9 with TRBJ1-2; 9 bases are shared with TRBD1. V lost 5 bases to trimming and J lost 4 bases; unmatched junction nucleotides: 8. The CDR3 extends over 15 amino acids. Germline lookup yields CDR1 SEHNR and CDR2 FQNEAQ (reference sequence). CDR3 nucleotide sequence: TGTGCCAGCAGCCCGCTGGGACAGGGACGCTATGGCTACACCTTC. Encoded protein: CASSPLGQGRYGYTF.